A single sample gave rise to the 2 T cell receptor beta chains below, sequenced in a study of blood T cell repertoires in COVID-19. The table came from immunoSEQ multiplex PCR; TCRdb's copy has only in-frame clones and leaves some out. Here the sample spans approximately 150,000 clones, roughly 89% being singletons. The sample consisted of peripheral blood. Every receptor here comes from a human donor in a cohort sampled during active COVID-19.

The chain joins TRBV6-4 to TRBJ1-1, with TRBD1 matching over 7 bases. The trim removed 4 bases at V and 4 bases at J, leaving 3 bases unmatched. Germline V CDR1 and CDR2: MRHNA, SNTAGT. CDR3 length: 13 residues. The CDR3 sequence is CASSVYRGTEAFF. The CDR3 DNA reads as TGTGCCAGCAGTGTCTACAGGGGCACTGAAGCTTTCTTT.

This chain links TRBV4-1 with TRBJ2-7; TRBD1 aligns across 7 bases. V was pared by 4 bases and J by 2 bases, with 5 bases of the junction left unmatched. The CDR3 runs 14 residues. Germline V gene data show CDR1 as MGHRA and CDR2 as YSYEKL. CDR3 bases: TGCGCCAGCAGCCTCTCCACAGGGGCCTACGAGCAGTACTTC. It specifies CASSLSTGAYEQYF.